This TCR beta chain was identified in a study of long-term antiretroviral therapy in people with HIV (dated by TCRdb to between 2021 and 2022). About the full investigation: Collection of the earliest samples took place about a decade ahead of the 2015 WHO recommendation for immediate ART, at a time when ART was typically delayed until CD4 counts fell. Whether ART initiation and durable HIV suppression were associated with changes in peripheral blood TRB repertoire composition and diversity was tested in a retrospective serial study. A total of some 210 cryopreserved PBMC samples were contributed to the cohort by 30 adults with confirmed HIV infection, with samples collected serially over a mean of approximately six years (range 1-12). About 40% of the 30 participants with HIV were female. No cross-contamination during QIAcube processing turned up in test extractions that ran a monoclonal T-cell line alongside about 35 polyclonal samples. General conclusions and limits of the study: Because pre-ART samples had limited cell numbers, unsorted PBMC were profiled rather than sorted CD4+ and CD8+ T cells. Because PBMC availability was limited, only the TCR beta chain was sequenced, with no alpha chain pairing. The samples were dated from the mid-2000s to the late 2010s, and the ART regimens that were used may be less effective than current ART regimens. Inferences about post-ART repertoire changes were limited because no data were available on ART adherence, viral resistance or therapy changes. Starting ART was linked to a significant rise in TRB diversity, yet even after long-term ART the diversity remained significantly lower than in transplant donor controls. The repertoire was dominated across all time points by expanded TRB clones identified before ART initiation, although this dominance was seen to fluctuate and to decrease in many PLHIV after ART. CDR3 length ranges in HIV repertoires were narrower than in controls, and network structure suggested an antigen-experienced repertoire with only a slight naive shift after ART.

Inclusion was restricted to participants for whom at least one PBMC sample before ART initiation and at least two post-ART samples were available. Every participant with HIV received treatment in the United States of America. Before DNA extraction, cryopreserved samples of 1-10 million PBMC were thawed and then washed. At the time of the earliest PBMC sample for each participant with HIV, ages ranged from roughly 20 to 54 years. Per participant, PBMC samples came from 1-4 timepoints prior to ART initiation and 2-8 timepoints following ART initiation, for a median of 7 samples. For every participant, serial HIV viral load, CD4+ T-cell count, ART history and demographic data were obtained. A Qiagen kit on a QIAcube was used to extract genomic DNA from unsorted PBMC, with samples processed in batches of 12. The CDR3 contains 15 residues, cysteine and phenylalanine counted. Just the 45-base CDR3 DNA is kept, in frame starting at base 1. V sheds 2 bases and J sheds 2 bases, leaving 9 bases between their ends. CDR1 KGHSH and CDR2 LQKENI were looked up in the germline V gene.

The immunoSEQ hsTCRB v3.0 assay was used at survey level resolution for TRB variable region sequencing. The target sequencing depth for TRB was about 40,000-55,000 T-cell genomes per sample. Pooled TRB libraries were sequenced on an Illumina MiSeq with a v3 150-cycle kit. In the original analysis: Analysis of repertoires was carried out in R inside a reproducible Nextflow workflow spanning QC, data transformation and analysis. LymphoSeq2, an R package for AIRR-Seq data exploration, was used to implement custom analyses. A handful of samples that produced fewer than 5000 total TRB sequences were removed, so some 190 HIV repertoires were analyzed. Among the roughly 200 retained HIV repertoires, fewer than 65 were collected before ART initiation and approximately 130 after ART initiation. Repertoires were downsampled to 5000 TRB nucleotide sequences, with summary statistics averaged over 100 downsampling iterations. TRB sequences were retained for analysis only if CDR3 regions of at least seven amino acids were present. Diversity was measured with a Shannon entropy-derived clonality score and the Gini coefficient. In the repertoire networks, any two of the top 5000 CDR3 amino acid sequences were linked whenever the two sequences differed by an edit distance of one. GLIPH2 predicted antigen specificity groups and MHC restriction for TRB CDR3 amino acid sequences. To flag known associations with CMV, EBV, HIV or tissue antigens, CDR3 amino acid sequences were compared against VDJdb and McPAS-TCR. Pre-ART, post-ART and control groups were compared with Wilcoxon signed-rank tests and Holm-Bonferroni correction. The table was pulled from immuneACCESS by TCRdb, which kept in-frame rearrangements only. Such tables lose some clones; where checked, under half of the loss comes from unresolved V genes, and the rest has no known cause. The V and J calls and clone size are taken from that table; D and trimming were inferred from the DNA. This sample lists about 25,000 clones; more than 80% were detected once. 7% to 10% of the sample is in the top ten clones.

To note about this clone: Its specific antigen is unknown. Base qualities are not provided; no much larger clone lies one nucleotide away.

The sequence was collected from a woman in her thirties or forties with HIV. Sequencing was performed on unsorted PBMCs, taken 7.6 years after starting antiretroviral therapy. The chain joins TRBV18 to TRBJ2-2; the best D guess is TRBD1, with 6 bases matching. This receptor carries the CDR3 CASSPWDTNTGELFF. The nucleotide sequence reads TGTGCCAGCTCACCATGGGACACCAACACCGGGGAGCTGTTTTTT. The full variable domain, completed from the reference TRBV18 and TRBJ2-2 proteins outside the CDR3, reads NAGVMQNPRHLVRRRGQEARLRCSPMKGHSHVYWYRQLPEEGLKFMVYLQKENIIDESGMPKERFSAEFPKEGPSILRIQQVVRGDSAAYFCASSPWDTNTGELFFGEGSRLTVL.